The sequence of this TCR beta chain was determined in a study of CD8 T cells in Susac syndrome. With random hexamers, reverse transcription was performed on about 0.45 to 1 ug of RNA. TCRdb itself ran the immunoSEQ multiplex PCR reads through MiXCR, one entry per CDR3 protein. Of fewer than 65,000 distinct CDR3 sequences detected, approximately 90% appear once; the ten largest clones hold 0.2%. V was trimmed by 5 bases and J by 2 bases, leaving 10 bases between them. The germline V gene encodes CDR1 MNHEY and CDR2 SMNVEV (reference sequence). The CDR3 has 14 residues. The material sequenced was CD8+ T cells from PBMCs. This chain joins TRBV27 and TRBJ1-5, with a weak D call TRBD1 (6 bases). The receptor was isolated from a human donor in good health. DNA for the CDR3: TGTGCCAGCAGTATCTACAGGGGCAATCAGCCCCAGCATTTT. Its protein product is CASSIYRGNQPQHF.